The entry below gives a single T cell receptor beta chain sequence along with its context. Its target is not known. Profiled with immunoSEQ multiplex PCR; TCRdb holds only in-frame clones, not every one. The sample carries 130,000 or so clones, 75% to 85% recorded once. The sample originates from a study of T cell responses to AZD1222 COVID-19 vaccine. Whole-study results and caveats: Just a handful of AZD1222 recipients were seropositive at baseline. Donors skewed white British and female; clonal diversity was possibly underestimated. Increased Spike-specific TCR breadth and depth were observed after two AZD1222 doses.

The CDR3 runs 14 residues. Trimming left V 5 bases short and J 3 bases short, with 16 bases between. Germline CDR1 SQVTM, CDR2 ANQGSEA. The origin of this receptor is an adult who received the AZD1222 COVID-19 vaccine. Source: peripheral blood, taken 28 days after the second AZD1222 dose. The chain joins TRBV29-1 to TRBJ1-1, with a weak D call TRBD1 (5 bases). CDR3 protein: CSVWVGGEYTEAFF. CDR3 DNA sequence: TGCAGCGTTTGGGTCGGAGGGGAGTACACTGAAGCTTTCTTT.